This T cell receptor (beta chain) was obtained from a study of blood T cell repertoires in COVID-19. Study at large: The origin of the acute and convalescent COVID-19 samples was the United States, Italy and Spain. The cDNA or gDNA used as material had been derived from T cells, B-cell-depleted T cells, or PBMCs.

Per the original methods: Nucleated cell counts were estimated from reference gene primer amplification. The method was immunoSEQ multiplex PCR; TCRdb's version includes in-frame clones alone and lacks a portion of them. Clone size and the V and J calls come from that table; the DNA yielded D and trimming. Altogether about 70,000 clones are present, approximately 77% being singletons, with the ten largest covering 0.83%. Trimming left V 2 bases short and J 3 bases short, with 7 bases between. Germline CDR1 KGHSH, CDR2 LQKENI. This CDR3 contains 13 residues. The sample taken for sequencing was peripheral blood. This clonotype was obtained from a woman in her 70s with acute or convalescent COVID-19. The chain uses TRBV18 and TRBJ1-1; D is undetermined. The CDR3 protein is CASSPEGDTEAFF. As DNA, the CDR3 is TGTGCCAGCTCACCAGAGGGAGACACTGAAGCTTTCTTT.